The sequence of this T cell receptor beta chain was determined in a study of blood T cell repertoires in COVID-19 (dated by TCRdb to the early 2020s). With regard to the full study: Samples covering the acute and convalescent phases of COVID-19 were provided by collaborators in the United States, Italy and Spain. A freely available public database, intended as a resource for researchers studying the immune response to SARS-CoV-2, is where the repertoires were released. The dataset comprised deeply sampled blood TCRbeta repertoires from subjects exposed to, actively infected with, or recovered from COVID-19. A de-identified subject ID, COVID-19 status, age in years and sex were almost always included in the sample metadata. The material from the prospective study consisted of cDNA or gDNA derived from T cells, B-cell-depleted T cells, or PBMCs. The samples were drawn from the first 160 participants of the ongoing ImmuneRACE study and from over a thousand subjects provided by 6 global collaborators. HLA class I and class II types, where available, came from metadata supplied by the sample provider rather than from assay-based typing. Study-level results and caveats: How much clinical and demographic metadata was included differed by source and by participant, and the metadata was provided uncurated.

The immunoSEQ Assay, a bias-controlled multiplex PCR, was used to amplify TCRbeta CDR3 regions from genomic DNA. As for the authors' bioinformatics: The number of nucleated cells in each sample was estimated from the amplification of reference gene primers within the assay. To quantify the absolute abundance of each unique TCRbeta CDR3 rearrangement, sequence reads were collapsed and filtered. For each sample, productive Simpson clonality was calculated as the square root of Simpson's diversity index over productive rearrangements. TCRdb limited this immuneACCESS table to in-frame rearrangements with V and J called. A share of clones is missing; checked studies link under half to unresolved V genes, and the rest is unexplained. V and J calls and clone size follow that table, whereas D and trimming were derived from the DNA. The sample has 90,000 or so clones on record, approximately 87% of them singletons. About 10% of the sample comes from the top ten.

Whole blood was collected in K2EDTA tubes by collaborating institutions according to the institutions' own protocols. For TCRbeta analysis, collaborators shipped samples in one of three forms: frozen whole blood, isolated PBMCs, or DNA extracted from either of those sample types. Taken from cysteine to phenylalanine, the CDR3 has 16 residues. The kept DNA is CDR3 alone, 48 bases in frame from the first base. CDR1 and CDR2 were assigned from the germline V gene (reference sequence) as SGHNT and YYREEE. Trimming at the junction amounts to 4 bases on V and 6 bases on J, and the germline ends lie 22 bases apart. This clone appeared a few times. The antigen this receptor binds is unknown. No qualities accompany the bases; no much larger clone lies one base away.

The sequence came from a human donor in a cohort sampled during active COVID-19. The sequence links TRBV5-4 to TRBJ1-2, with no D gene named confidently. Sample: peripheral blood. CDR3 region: CASSGAKFRGYDGYTF. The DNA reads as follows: TGTGCCAGCAGCGGCGCTAAATTCCGAGGGTATGATGGCTACACCTTC. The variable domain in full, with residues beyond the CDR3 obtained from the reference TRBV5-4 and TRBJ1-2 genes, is ETGVTQSPTHLIKTRGQQVTLRCSSQSGHNTVSWYQQALGQGPQFIFQYYREEENGRGNFPPRFSGLQFPNYSSELNVNALELDDSALYLCASSGAKFRGYDGYTFGSGTRLTVV.